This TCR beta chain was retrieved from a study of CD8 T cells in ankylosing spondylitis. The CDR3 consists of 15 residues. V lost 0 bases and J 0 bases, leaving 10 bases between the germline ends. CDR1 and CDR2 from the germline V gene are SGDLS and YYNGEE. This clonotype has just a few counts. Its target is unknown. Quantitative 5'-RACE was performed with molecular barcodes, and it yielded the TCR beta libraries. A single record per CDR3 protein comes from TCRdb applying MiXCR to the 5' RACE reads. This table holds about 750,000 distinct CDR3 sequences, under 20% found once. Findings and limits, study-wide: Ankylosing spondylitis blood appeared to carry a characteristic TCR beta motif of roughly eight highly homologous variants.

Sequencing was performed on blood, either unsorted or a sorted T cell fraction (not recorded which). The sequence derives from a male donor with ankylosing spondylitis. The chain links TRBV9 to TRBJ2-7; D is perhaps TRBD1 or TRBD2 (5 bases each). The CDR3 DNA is TGTGCCAGCAGCGTAGAAGGGACCGACTCCTACGAGCAGTACTTC. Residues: CASSVEGTDSYEQYF. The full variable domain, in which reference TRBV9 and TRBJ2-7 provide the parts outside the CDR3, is DSGVTQTPKHLITATGQRVTLRCSPRSGDLSVYWYQQSLDQGLQFLIQYYNGEERAKGNILERFSAQQFPDLHSELNLSSLELGDSALYFCASSVEGTDSYEQYFGPGTRLTVT.